This TCR beta chain was found in a study of blood T cell repertoires in COVID-19. Background on the study: Samples came from the United States, Italy and Spain, spanning acute and convalescent COVID-19. T cells, B-cell-depleted T cells, or PBMCs provided the cDNA or gDNA that served as material.

This clone is a singleton in its sample. Germline assignment: CDR1 MGHDK and CDR2 SYGVNS. V lost 10 bases and J lost 8, with 17 bases in between. This CDR3 has 12 residues. In the study's own analysis: The authors estimated nucleated cell counts from reference gene primer amplification. TCRdb keeps only in-frame clones here, not all; method: immunoSEQ multiplex PCR. The V and J calls and the clone size are those of that table, but D and trimming were determined from the DNA. The data show about 39,000 clones, roughly 85% seen once. The TCR comes from a man aged 60 to 75 with acute or convalescent COVID-19. Material for sequencing was peripheral blood. This chain uses TRBV25-1 with TRBJ1-1, with a tentative D call TRBD1 (5 bases). CDR3 bases: TGTGCCACCCTCGATGGGGGGGTAGAAGCTTTCTTT. Translating it yields CATLDGGVEAFF.